These 8 T cell receptor beta chains originate from one sample sequenced in a study of T cells in localized non-small cell lung cancer. Produced via immunoSEQ multiplex PCR; TCRdb's table is partial and in-frame only. The sample records more than 20,000 clones, 87% being singletons. The sequencing here drew on PBMCs, taken before any cancer treatment. All receptors derive from a man between 40 and 75 years old with stage II squamous cell lung carcinoma.

The V and J genes are TRBV7-8 and TRBJ2-2; D gene ambiguous. Trimming removed 5 bases at V and 6 bases at J, with 13 bases between. Germline V CDR1 and CDR2: SGHVS, FQNEAQ. The CDR3 contains 14 residues. The CDR3 nucleotides are TGTGCCAGCAGCCCGCTGCTGATCTCCGGGGAGCTGTTTTTT. Protein: CASSPLLISGELFF.

A single count supports this clone. The gene calls are TRBV4-2 and TRBJ1-2; weak D call: TRBD1 (5 bases). The CDR3 is 16 residues long. In germline, CDR1 is LGHNA, CDR2 YNFKEQ. V lost 5 bases and J 7 bases, leaving 23 bases between the germline ends. The CDR3 spells CASSSYAGTLGGGYTF. In DNA form, the CDR3 reads TGTGCCAGCAGCTCCTACGCGGGCACCCTTGGGGGTGGCTACACCTTC.

The J gene is TRBJ2-2, the V gene TRBV6-5, with D tentatively TRBD2 (6 bases). The germline gives CDR1 MNHEY, CDR2 SVGAGI. Trimming took 2 bases from V and 1 from J, leaving 11 bases between them. The CDR3 runs to 16 residues. The CDR3 DNA follows: TGTGCCAGCAGTTACATGGGGACTGAGAACACCGGGGAGCTGTTTTTT. Its translation is CASSYMGTENTGELFF.

The V gene is TRBV6-4, the J gene TRBJ1-1; D perhaps matches TRBD1 (5 bases). Trimming removed 6 bases at V and 2 bases at J, with 10 bases between. The CDR3 is made up of 13 amino acids. Germline CDR1 reads MRHNA; CDR2 reads SNTAGT. The CDR3 DNA reads TGTGCCAGCAGCGTTGACAGAAACACTGAAGCTTTCTTT. Encoded protein: CASSVDRNTEAFF.

This chain links TRBV6-5 with TRBJ2-7, with 7 bases matching TRBD2. CDR1 is MNHEY, CDR2 SVGAGI, per germline. The trim removed 5 bases at V and 2 bases at J, leaving 9 bases unmatched. This CDR3 has 15 amino acids. The CDR3 here is CASSPQGGSPYEQYF. In DNA form, the CDR3 reads TGTGCCAGCAGTCCCCAAGGCGGGAGCCCCTACGAGCAGTACTTC.

The chain has TRBV19 and TRBJ2-3; 10 nucleotides align to TRBD1. J gave up 1 base and V 3 bases, and 4 bases lay outside the gene matches. This CDR3 is built from 16 residues. The germline V gene has CDR1 LNHDA and CDR2 SQIVND (reference sequence). The CDR3 nucleotides are TGTGCCAGTAGTATGGGACAGGGGTTTGGCACAGATACGCAGTATTTT. As protein: CASSMGQGFGTDTQYF.

CDR3 nucleotide sequence: TGTGCCAGCAGCTTAATGTGGGGGGATGGCTACACCTTC. The encoded protein is CASSLMWGDGYTF. The V call is TRBV7-3, the J call TRBJ1-2; tentatively, D is TRBD1 (5 bases). CDR3 length: 13 amino acids. Trimming shortened V by 1 base and J by 6 bases, and 9 bases separated the two germline ends. CDR1 and CDR2 (germline): SGHTA, FQGTGA.

By share of the sample, this clone is medium-sized. The chain employs TRBV7-9 and TRBJ2-7, with D possibly being TRBD1 (6 bases). The length of the CDR3 is 14 residues. Germline CDR1 is SEHNR and CDR2 is FQNEAQ (reference sequence). Deletions cut 3 bases from V and 6 bases from J, with 15 bases between. The CDR3 nucleotides are TGTGCCAGCAGCTTGGCCTCGACAGGAGCCGAGCAGTACTTC. Translating it yields CASSLASTGAEQYF. Full variable domain (outside the CDR3, taken from reference TRBV7-9 and TRBJ2-7): DTGVSQNPRHKITKRGQNVTFRCDPISEHNRLYWYRQTLGQGPEFLTYFQNEAQLEKSRLLSDRFSAERPKGSFSTLEIQRTEQGDSAMYLCASSLASTGAEQYFGPGTRLTVT.